The present T cell receptor beta chain was sequenced within a study of T cell repertoires in cytomegalovirus infection. Study-level background: Public TCR beta signature analysis indicated the presence of both CMV infection and matching HLA type.

TCRdb itself ran the reads through MiXCR, one entry per CDR3 protein. The sample yields under 250,000 distinct CDR3 sequences, 6% to 8% seen once. Trimming cost V 0 bases and J 5 bases, with 14 bases left between them. Germline V gives CDR1 MGHRA, CDR2 YSYEKL. CDR3 length: 15 amino acids. This clonotype was seen repeatedly, ten times or more. This sequence joins TRBV4-1 and TRBJ2-7; D possibly corresponds to TRBD2 (6 bases). The source material was PBMCs. This clonotype was obtained from a human donor in good health (CMV status not recorded). Some clones in this sample may be carry-over from other donors' samples. The CDR3 region has the DNA TGCGCCAGCAGCCAAGATGGTCGGGGGAACGACGAGCAGTACTTC. Translated: CASSQDGRGNDEQYF.